This TCR beta chain was documented in a study of cytomegalovirus exposure and HLA in healthy donors. Study outcomes and limitations: The investigators catalogued 150 to 200 TCR beta chains as cytomegalovirus-associated.

In the PCR, 60 Vbeta and 13 Jbeta primers were used. Data came from immunoSEQ multiplex PCR; TCRdb stores just in-frame clones and leaves some out. Here the sample spans fewer than 100,000 clones, about four fifths being singletons. In its sample, this clone was seen once. The antigen is unknown. CDR3 length: 13 residues. The germline V gene encodes CDR1 MNHEY and CDR2 SMNVEV (reference sequence). Deletions cut 6 bases from V and 6 bases from J, with 11 bases between. The V call is TRBV27, the J call TRBJ2-2; a weak D match, TRBD1 (6 bases). Sequencing input: PBMCs. The receptor was isolated from a middle-aged woman in good health and CMV-seronegative. The CDR3 DNA follows: TGTGCCAGCAGGAGAGGGGGTCCCGGGGAGCTGTTTTTT. This sequence encodes CASRRGGPGELFF.